A single sample gave rise to the 18 T cell receptor beta chains below, sequenced in a study of cytomegalovirus exposure and HLA in healthy donors. Use of 60 Vbeta and 13 Jbeta primers characterized the PCR. Assay used: immunoSEQ multiplex PCR; TCRdb lists only in-frame clones, some missing. This listing includes about 100,000 clones. Specimen: PBMCs. These receptors were obtained from a man aged 45-65 years in good health and CMV-seronegative.

The chain combines TRBV6-5 with TRBJ2-3, with 7 bases that match TRBD1. This CDR3 spans 14 amino acids. V was clipped by 6 bases and J by 4 bases; unmatched bases: 7. Germline V gene sequence: CDR1 MNHEY, CDR2 SVGAGI. Here the CDR3 reads CASRQGIRSDTQYF. The CDR3 region has the DNA TGTGCCAGCAGACAGGGGATTCGGTCAGATACGCAGTATTTT.

The chain couples TRBV27 to TRBJ1-1, with D unresolved. The germline V gene encodes CDR1 MNHEY and CDR2 SMNVEV (reference sequence). CDR3 length: 14 amino acids. Trimming took 4 bases from V and 2 from J, leaving 11 bases between them. In DNA, the CDR3 is TGTGCCAGCAGTTCGACCCAGGCTAACACTGAAGCTTTCTTT. Its protein product is CASSSTQANTEAFF.

The chain is built from TRBV19 and TRBJ1-2, with TRBD1 matching over 11 bases. CDR1 and CDR2 from the germline V gene are LNHDA and SQIVND (reference sequence). Trimming removed 4 bases from V and 7 bases from J; junction bases left unmatched: 8. The CDR3 is made up of 15 amino acids. The CDR3 loop reads CASSSEGQGVRGYTF. The CDR3 nucleotides read TGTGCCAGTAGTAGCGAGGGACAGGGGGTCCGTGGCTACACCTTC.

This rearrangement joins TRBV5-6 to TRBJ1-2; D is possibly TRBD1 (6 bases). Per the germline V gene, CDR1 is SGHDT and CDR2 is YYEEEE. This CDR3 region has 13 residues. The V end was cut by 4 bases, the J end by 1 base, with 8 bases between. The CDR3 loop is CASSLDSNYGYTF. The CDR3 bases are TGTGCCAGCAGCCTGGACAGTAACTATGGCTACACCTTC.

This chain links TRBV11-2 with TRBJ2-7; D is possibly TRBD2 (6 bases). Trimming took 6 bases from V and 2 from J, leaving 11 bases between them. The CDR3 sequence is 13 residues long. Germline-derived CDR1 and CDR2 are SGHAT and FQNNGV. The CDR3 region is CASRGLVTYEQYF. CDR3 coding DNA: TGTGCCAGCAGGGGACTGGTAACCTACGAGCAGTACTTC.

The chain joins TRBV27 to TRBJ1-5; D unresolved. The CDR3 spans 13 residues. Trimming took 5 bases from V and 10 from J, leaving 15 bases between them. Germline values: CDR1 MNHEY, CDR2 SMNVEV (reference sequence). CDR3 loop: CASSPSRDDPQHF. In DNA form, the CDR3 reads TGTGCCAGCAGTCCCTCCCGAGATGATCCCCAGCATTTT.

This rearrangement joins TRBV5-1 to TRBJ1-6; 7 nucleotides align to TRBD1. V shed 2 bases, J shed 9 bases, and the junction held 5 bases outside the gene matches. CDR3 length: 14 residues. In germline, CDR1 is SGHRS, CDR2 YFSETQ. CDR3 coding DNA: TGCGCCAGCAGCTTCAACCAGGGGGTTTCACCCCTCCACTTT. Translation gives CASSFNQGVSPLHF.

The chain carries TRBV7-2 and TRBJ2-5; D remains unclear. The J call is doubtful: the DNA matches TRBJ2-7 better. Per germline, CDR1 SGHTA and CDR2 FQGNSA. The CDR3 extends over 14 amino acids. The CDR3 protein is CASRRQVGSYEQYF. DNA of the CDR3: TGTGCCAGCCGGCGTCAGGTCGGATCCTACGAGCAGTACTTC.

Here the CDR3 reads CASSYGGGQTYNEQFF. In DNA form, the CDR3 reads TGTGCCAGCAGTTACGGGGGAGGCCAAACATACAATGAGCAGTTCTTC. V and J are TRBV6-5 and TRBJ2-1; the D gene is possibly TRBD2 (6 bases). The germline gives CDR1 MNHEY, CDR2 SVGAGI. The CDR3 totals 16 residues. Trimming shortened V by 2 bases and J by 4 bases, and 15 bases separated the two germline ends.

This rearrangement joins TRBV7-9 to TRBJ2-3, with D perhaps matching TRBD2 (5 bases). Germline lookup yields CDR1 SEHNR and CDR2 FQNEAQ (reference sequence). The germline V and J ends were trimmed by 5 bases and 6 bases, with 15 bases remaining between them. The CDR3 runs to 14 residues. The CDR3: CASSAPQRGDTQYF. In nucleotides, the CDR3 is TGTGCCAGCAGCGCCCCCCAGCGAGGGGATACGCAGTATTTT.

The rearrangement joins TRBV19 to TRBJ1-5; TRBD1 agrees at 11 bases. CDR3 size: 14 residues. V shed 6 bases and J 3 bases; nucleotides not matched to a gene: 1. CDR1 is LNHDA, CDR2 SQIVND, per germline (reference sequence). CDR3 sequence: CASRGQGVNQPQHF. The DNA of the CDR3 is TGTGCCAGTAGGGGACAGGGGGTCAATCAGCCCCAGCATTTT.

This chain uses TRBV2 with TRBJ1-4; 7 bases fit TRBD1. CDR1 is SNHLY and CDR2 is FYNNEI in the germline V gene. The CDR3 has 15 residues. J gave up 1 base and V 6 bases, and 5 bases lay outside the gene matches. The CDR3 DNA reads TGTGCCAGCAGCCCTAACAGGGGAACTAATGAAAAACTGTTTTTT. This sequence encodes CASSPNRGTNEKLFF.

The chain has TRBV19 and TRBJ1-2; the match to TRBD1 covers 10 bases. The ends lost 4 bases at V and 2 bases at J; junction bases unmatched: 7. The germline gives CDR1 LNHDA, CDR2 SQIVND (reference sequence). CDR3 size: 16 residues. The chain's CDR3 is CASSRRQGAGNYGYTF. The CDR3 bases are TGTGCCAGTAGTAGGCGACAGGGGGCTGGGAACTATGGCTACACCTTC.

CDR3 amino acids: CASGLVRTGQDYGYTF. Written as DNA, the CDR3 is TGTGCTAGTGGTTTGGTTCGGACAGGGCAAGACTATGGCTACACCTTC. J is TRBJ1-2 and V is TRBV12-5; TRBD1 matches at 8 bases. The CDR3 covers 16 residues. Per the germline V gene, CDR1 is LGHNT and CDR2 is FRNRAP. V dropped 0 bases and J dropped 3; count of bases not matched to a gene: 6. Filled out from reference TRBV12-5 and TRBJ1-2, the complete variable domain reads DARVTQTPRHKVTEMGQEVTMRCQPILGHNTVFWYRQTMMQGLELLAYFRNRAPLDDSGMPKDRFSAEMPDATLATLKIQPSEPRDSAVYFCASGLVRTGQDYGYTFGSGTRLTVV.

The V call is TRBV4-1, the J call TRBJ2-7; D remains unclear. Germline CDR1 MGHRA, CDR2 YSYEKL. Trimming cost V 7 bases and J 1 base, with 14 bases left between them. The CDR3 covers 14 residues. CDR3 amino acids: CASKWAADSYEQYF. The CDR3 region has the DNA TGCGCCAGCAAGTGGGCAGCTGATTCCTACGAGCAGTACTTC.

The genes are TRBV5-4 and TRBJ2-1; 7 bases fit TRBD2. CDR3 length: 15 amino acids. CDR1 SGHNT and CDR2 YYREEE come from the germline V gene (reference sequence). Trimming at V came to 0 bases and at J to 4 bases, leaving 4 bases not matched to a gene. This CDR3 is CASSLVASGYNEQFF. The CDR3 DNA sequence: TGTGCCAGCAGCTTGGTGGCTAGCGGTTACAATGAGCAGTTCTTC.

This chain links TRBV7-2 with TRBJ1-2, with 7 bases aligning to TRBD1. V dropped 2 bases and J dropped 4; count of bases not matched to a gene: 7. The CDR3 loop spans 15 amino acids. CDR1 and CDR2 from the germline V gene are SGHTA and FQGNSA. CDR3 coding DNA: TGTGCCAGCAGCTTATGGACAGGCGCGTCCTATGGCTACACCTTC. It yields the protein CASSLWTGASYGYTF.

This chain links TRBV7-9 with TRBJ2-1; D is perhaps TRBD2 (5 bases). The V gene's germline CDR1 is SEHNR and CDR2 FQNEAQ (reference sequence). Trimming took off 3 bases at V and 2 bases at J, with 11 bases between the two ends. The CDR3 consists of 15 residues. The CDR3 is CASSFTARAYNEQFF. The CDR3, as DNA: TGTGCCAGCAGCTTCACTGCGCGGGCCTACAATGAGCAGTTCTTC.